This TCR beta chain came from a study of T cell changes during pregnancy in multiple sclerosis. The germline CDR1 and CDR2 sequences are LGHNA and YNFKEQ. V lost 0 bases to trimming and J lost 5 bases; unmatched junction nucleotides: 5. The CDR3 sequence is 15 residues long. Sequencing used immunoSEQ multiplex PCR; TCRdb keeps in-frame clones, though not all of them. Of 35,000 to 55,000 clones listed, about 88% are singletons. The chain carries TRBV4-2 and TRBJ2-5, with 8 bases lining up with TRBD2. The source of this sequence is a female donor in good health, enrolled as a control in a pregnancy study. Source: CD8+ T cells from peripheral blood mononuclear cells, taken after pregnancy. In DNA, the CDR3 is TGTGCCAGCAGCCAAGATTGGTCTAGCGGGGAGACCCAGTACTTC. Translated, it gives CASSQDWSSGETQYF.